This entry is about one T cell receptor (beta chain). The CDR3 runs to 15 residues. Germline lookup yields CDR1 MNHEY and CDR2 SVGAGI. The ends were cut back, 0 bases at V and 3 bases at J, with 11 bases in the middle. This record comes from a study of PD-L1 blockade in urothelial cancer. The overall study: Blood drawn 3 weeks (second dose) and 6 weeks after treatment start was analyzed. T cells were recovered from blood samples at a median of around 130,000.

Libraries were prepared by immunoSEQ multiplex PCR; TCRdb keeps only in-frame clonotypes and omits some of them. Found here are around 41,000 clones, 88% of them singletons; the top ten hold around 14%. Sequenced material: PBMCs, taken around atezolizumab (anti-PD-L1) treatment. The receptor was isolated from a woman aged 60-75 years with urothelial cancer. The V gene is TRBV6-5, the J gene TRBJ1-2; TRBD1 might be the D (6 bases). The CDR3 spells CASSYSPGVHYGYTF. CDR3 sequence (DNA): TGTGCCAGCAGTTACTCGCCAGGGGTGCACTATGGCTACACCTTC.